Sequencing of this T cell receptor beta chain was carried out in a study of cytomegalovirus exposure and HLA in healthy donors. Overall study results and limits: Available immune exposure information was restricted to CMV serostatus only.

The PCR contained 60 Vbeta and 13 Jbeta primers. Original data processing: In a later analysis, tens of millions of unique TCR beta chains included roughly 11 million shared by two or more donors. Some clones are missing from TCRdb's copy, which holds only in-frame ones; the method was immunoSEQ multiplex PCR. The DNA gave D and trimming, while V, J and clone size come from that table. Of 200,000 or so clones in the sample, nearly 80% were seen once. On this clone itself: What it recognizes is unknown.

Sequenced sample: PBMCs. This TCR was recovered from a woman between 25 and 40 years old in good health and CMV-seropositive.

CDR3 in DNA: TGCGCCAGCAGCTCGGAGACAGGGCAAAGGAATTCACCCCTCCACTTT. Encoded protein: CASSSETGQRNSPLHF. This sequence joins TRBV5-1 and TRBJ1-6; 7 positions agree with TRBD1. This CDR3 is built from 16 residues. Germline CDR1 reads SGHRS; CDR2 reads YFSETQ. J lost 7 bases, V lost 3 bases, and 10 bases had no gene match.